The clone carrying this TCR beta chain was seen repeatedly, ten times or more. Its target is unknown. Amplification of the TCR beta CDR3 regions used RNA transcripts (as template). HTBI primers were employed in first-round RT-PCR, then a second-round multiplex PCR followed. MiXCR, run by TCRdb on the multiplex PCR reads, gives a single entry per CDR3 protein. The sample carries approximately 500,000 distinct CDR3 sequences, about an eighth recorded once. This sample is part of a study of Graves' ophthalmopathy and Graves' hyperthyroidism. The study, taken as a whole, reports: Most thyroid clonotypes with frequency above 0.001 were detected in blood too.

Sequencing was done on a sample of blood. This clonotype was obtained from a woman under 40 with Graves' ophthalmopathy.

CDR3 protein: CASSLSFGSPLHF. In DNA, the CDR3 is TGTGCCAGCAGTTTATCGTTTGGGTCACCCCTCCACTTT. The chain uses TRBV27 and TRBJ1-6, with no clear D. Germline loops: CDR1 MNHEY, CDR2 SMNVEV (reference sequence). CDR3 size: 13 residues. V was pared by 0 bases and J by 10 bases, with 7 bases between.